The 14 T cell receptor beta chains below come from one sample, sequenced in a study of post-analysis software for immune sequencing data. Study-wide points: Compared with controls, patients had more of 4 or 5 TRBV segments, including TRBV5-6, TRBV5-1 and TRBV20-1.

Their recognized antigens are unknown. Unique-molecular-identifier-tagged TCR beta cDNA libraries were used. TCRdb re-derived calls from the PCR reads in MiXCR, one entry per CDR3 protein. The profile covers 650,000 to 850,000 distinct CDR3 sequences, with around 53% appearing a single time and over 4% taken by the ten largest. Sequenced material: blood. The receptors come from a girl aged 5-17 years with multiple sclerosis.

The chain carries TRBV7-9 and TRBJ2-7, with 9 nucleotides matching TRBD1. The CDR3 is made up of 15 amino acids. J was trimmed by 5 bases and V by 5 bases; bases with no gene match: 10. Germline values: CDR1 SEHNR, CDR2 FQNEAQ (reference sequence). This chain's CDR3 is CASSPRVGQGDEQYF. In DNA form, the CDR3 reads TGTGCCAGCAGCCCACGGGTGGGACAGGGAGACGAGCAGTACTTC.

This clonotype has more than one count but fewer than ten. The rearrangement uses TRBV29-1 and TRBJ2-7, with 8 bases lining up with TRBD2. The CDR3 covers 13 residues. Germline V lookup: CDR1 SQVTM, CDR2 ANQGSEA. The CDR3 coding sequence is TGCACCTGCGGCGGGGGGCGCCCCTACGAGCAGTACTTC. Its protein is CTCGGGRPYEQYF.

V and J are TRBV7-2 and TRBJ1-2; the match to TRBD1 covers 8 bases. The CDR3 runs 15 residues. The junction had 6 bases not matched to a gene; V was cut back by 2 bases and J by 4 bases. Germline CDR1 is SGHTA and CDR2 is FQGNSA. CDR3 in amino acids: CASSLSQQGVYGYTF. CDR3 nucleotide sequence: TGTGCCAGCAGCTTATCTCAACAGGGGGTCTATGGCTACACCTTC.

A remark on this clonotype: This could be a read error, since a much larger clone is one nucleotide away. V is TRBV4-2 and J is TRBJ1-2, with D unresolved. Germline lookup yields CDR1 LGHNA and CDR2 YNFKEQ. The CDR3 has 15 amino acids. Trimming took 2 bases from V and 2 from J, leaving 12 bases between them. This chain's CDR3 is CASSQFGVLNYGYTF. The DNA of the CDR3 is TGTGCCAGCAGCCAATTTGGGGTGCTAAACTATGGCTACACCTTC.

This clonotype occurred a few times. The chain links TRBV28 to TRBJ2-3; 14 nucleotides align to TRBD2. V trimming: 0 bases; J trimming: 2 bases; junction bases outside the gene matches: 10. CDR1 is MDHEN and CDR2 is SYDVKM in the germline V gene. The CDR3 has 20 residues. CDR3: CASSLWAGLAGDDLTDTQYF. CDR3 DNA: TGTGCCAGCAGTTTATGGGCGGGACTAGCGGGGGACGATCTCACAGATACGCAGTATTTT.

The V and J genes are TRBV9 and TRBJ2-1; D perhaps matches TRBD1 (6 bases). The end of the DNA aligns better with TRBJ2-7, so the J call may be wrong. This CDR3 region has 16 residues. The germline gives CDR1 SGDLS, CDR2 YYNGEE. The CDR3 coding sequence is TGTGCCAGCAGCCCCAGGGGAGCCGGATCCTACAATGAGCAGTACTTC. Its translation is CASSPRGAGSYNEQYF.

This rearrangement joins TRBV3-1 to TRBJ2-7; D gene unclear. V lost 4 bases and J 2 bases, leaving 9 bases between the germline ends. The CDR3 has 13 residues. CDR1 and CDR2 (germline): LGHDT, YNNKEL (reference sequence). Written as DNA, the CDR3 is TGTGCCAGCAGCCCTACCTCCGCCTACGAGCAGTACTTC. It encodes CASSPTSAYEQYF.

This clonotype was picked up a small number of times. This sequence joins TRBV6-6 and TRBJ2-7; 9 bases are a match to TRBD1. Germline V gene lookup returns CDR1 MNHNY and CDR2 SVGAGI (reference sequence). The CDR3 is made up of 14 amino acids. Trimming cost V 6 bases and J 6 bases; bases outside gene matches: 9. Written as DNA, the CDR3 is TGTGCCAGCAGCCCTGGGACAGGGATTGCCGAGCAGTACTTC. It specifies CASSPGTGIAEQYF.

This clonotype was observed a single time. The chain has TRBV27 and TRBJ2-5; perhaps TRBD1 as D (6 bases). Trimming shortened V by 3 bases and J by 11 bases, and 19 bases separated the two germline ends. The CDR3 has 14 amino acids. Germline loops: CDR1 MNHEY, CDR2 SMNVEV (reference sequence). CDR3 amino acids: CASSLGTQDNEQYF. The CDR3 DNA sequence: TGTGCCAGCAGTTTGGGGACACAAGACAATGAGCAGTACTTC.

The chain has TRBV12-3 or TRBV12-4 and TRBJ2-3; no clear D. The CDR3 is made up of 13 amino acids. Trimming removed 4 bases from V and 10 bases from J, with 15 bases in between. CDR3 sequence: CASSSLTPVAQYF. CDR3 bases: TGTGCCAGCAGTTCCCTGACGCCCGTCGCGCAGTATTTT.

J is TRBJ2-7 and V is TRBV29-1; 7 nucleotides align to TRBD1. CDR3 size: 13 residues. V dropped 7 bases and J dropped 3; count of bases not matched to a gene: 9. Germline values: CDR1 SQVTM, CDR2 ANQGSEA. CDR3 DNA: TGCAGCGCCGCAAGAGGGGGCGGCTACGAGCAGTACTTC. Protein: CSAARGGGYEQYF.

The count of this clonotype is one. The CDR3 DNA is TGTGCCAGCTCACCACGAGCCGTGGGACTAGCGGCCTACAATGAGCAGTTCTTC. Its translation is CASSPRAVGLAAYNEQFF. The chain is built from TRBV18 and TRBJ2-1; the match to TRBD2 covers 11 bases. After removal of 1 base from V and 2 bases from J, the junction contained 7 bases not matched to a gene. There are 18 residues in the CDR3. The V gene's germline CDR1 is KGHSH and CDR2 LQKENI.

This rearrangement joins TRBV29-1 to TRBJ2-1, with 9 nucleotides matching TRBD2. The CDR3 extends over 15 amino acids. Germline CDR1 is SQVTM and CDR2 is ANQGSEA. The V segment lost 2 bases and the J segment 8 bases; nucleotides outside the gene matches: 10. The CDR3 DNA reads as TGCAGCGTTGAAAATTTTGGCGGGAGGGCGGATGAGCAGTTCTTC. Residues: CSVENFGGRADEQFF.

This clonotype was counted a few times. The gene calls are TRBV7-6 and TRBJ2-3; 7 bases agree with TRBD2. Germline CDR1 is SGHVS and CDR2 is FNYEAQ. Trimming removed 4 bases from V and 4 bases from J; junction bases left unmatched: 8. The CDR3 runs 15 residues. The CDR3 spells CASSSNAGVPDTQYF. The CDR3 nucleotides read TGTGCCAGCAGCTCCAATGCGGGAGTGCCAGATACGCAGTATTTT.